This entry features one T cell receptor (beta chain) sequence. The sample holds one count of this clone. What this receptor recognizes is not known. Base qualities are missing; no much larger clone stands one base away. The cohort was made up of about 610 healthy bone marrow donors. At the time of sampling, every cohort member was nominally healthy, though immune exposures that went unrecorded were likely present. The donor was CMV seronegative and was included in the group of a few hundred seronegative cohort members. Each donor provided a peripheral blood sample, and peripheral blood mononuclear cells were used for TCR beta sequencing. Genomic DNA extraction from the blood cell samples was performed with the Qiagen DNeasy Blood Extraction Kit. The sample is drawn from a study of cytomegalovirus exposure and HLA in healthy donors (dated by TCRdb to about 2017). Study-level background: An earlier analysis of a few hundred of the donors reported around 280 Gb of sequence data and 117 million unique TCR beta sequences obtained from 180 million or so T cells. A handful of DR-DQ haplotypes were handled as single units for association and clustering because linkage in the cohort was strong. The genetic ancestry cluster associated with self-reported Caucasian donors included around 76% of the 350 to 500 genotyped donors. HLA typing covered class I and class II loci at four-digit resolution. An earlier analysis of roughly 600 of the donors used high-throughput TCR beta sequencing to judge whether each TCR beta V gene segment behaved as functional or pseudogenic. Every discovery cohort repertoire had been produced on one sequencing platform. A separate validation cohort of some 130 different subjects was used in addition to the approximately 640-subject first cohort. The number of donors typed differed by locus, with 629-630 for A, B, C, DRB1 and DQB1, around 500 for DQA1, under 610 for DPA1, and around 430 for DPB1. About 280 gigabases of sequencing data and 70 million to 100 million unique TCR sequences made up an early release that covered approximately 700 HLA-typed donors. The study was designed to test whether signatures of past pathogen exposure could be identified by cataloging public T cell receptors. A later analysis re-examined previously published TCR beta repertoires from around 670 donors and added high-resolution HLA genotyping to investigate patterns of TCR occurrence. Alongside the repertoire data, information on donor age, sex, ethnicity and CMV serostatus was compiled. Rather than drawing on any new phenotypic data, the later analysis identified candidate immune exposures from TCR beta sequences and the way those sequences occurred across donors. The study combined high-throughput TCR immunosequencing, statistical association of individual TCRs with disease status, and machine learning to predict cytomegalovirus infection status. A later genetic analysis used genome-wide SNP genotypes for 398 of the 666 donors, treating that subset as a discovery cohort. The study used immunosequencing to profile the T cell repertoires of about 670 subjects and linked those repertoires to cytomegalovirus serostatus. Among around 400 genotyped donors of the cohort, an average of roughly 230,000 unique TCR beta nucleotide sequences was sequenced per donor, of which about 19% were non-productive. Study-wide conclusions, independent of this receptor: Because counts were too low, more than 15 rarely observed V segments, including chromosome 9 orphons, were left out of the earlier analysis of approximately 500 of the donors. In this cohort, only TCR beta chains were sequenced, and detectable features were limited by the absence of alpha or paired-chain data. While some public TCRs were present in many individuals, most TCR sequences turned up only very rarely across donors. A further reported finding was that TCR beta sequences accurately predicted the HLA-A and HLA-B alleles for most subjects in the first cohort. According to a later analysis, parvovirus B19, influenza, CMV and Epstein-Barr virus appeared linked to several top co-occurrence clusters. Linkage disequilibrium might explain the correlated functional status among segregating V segments, but an unknown experimental factor could not be excluded. According to a later genetic analysis, donors in an Asian-associated ancestry cluster had fewer N-insertions in productive TCRs than the approximately 650-donor mean. In vitro tests confirmed that a few of the cytomegalovirus-associated TCR beta chains recognize cytomegalovirus antigens. The only immune exposure information available for the cohort was CMV serostatus. In a later analysis, most CMV-associated TCR beta chains were found to appear HLA-restricted, with HLA associations seemingly driven largely by CMV exposure. In a later analysis, more than 15,000 TCR beta sequences were associated with specific HLA alleles at a false discovery rate of 0.05. It was suggested by the authors that the approach could potentially be generalized to other disease states and immunological phenotypes. In the study, around 150 TCR beta chains were listed as associated with cytomegalovirus. Because HLA typing was unavailable for some donors at each locus, only the typed subset was used in association tests. Sequencing depth was assumed to be roughly uniform across donors in the presence/absence analyses, though that assumption may not hold. In an earlier analysis of about 550 of the donors, most TCR beta V segments were observed in productive rearrangements about 87% or about 30% of the time, broadly matching IMGT annotations. The 87-base-pair reads could not distinguish some IMGT-functional V segments, including TRBV6-2 and TRBV6-3, so those segments were excluded. In both the original and validation cohorts, the classifier was reported to diagnose cytomegalovirus status with high specificity and sensitivity. An association between a missense DCLRE1C variant and V-gene and J-gene trimming of TCR beta chains was found in a later genetic analysis and replicated in an independent cohort. Strong co-occurrence of HLA alleles, especially DR and DQ, made assigning TCR associations to individual alleles difficult. A later analysis found that TCR association rates varied across HLA loci, with DRB1 alleles showing the most associated TCRs and HLA-C alleles the fewest. In a later analysis, HLA-associated TCR beta chains showed more clonal expansion and lower generation probabilities than non-associated chains that were equally common. The sequencing pipeline was judged likely to have produced a cluster of highly shared sequence variants as a technical artifact.

The protocol used for the library was the immunoSEQ multiplex PCR assay. The multiplex PCR relied on a mix of 60 forward primers for TCR Vbeta segments and 13 reverse primers for TCR Jbeta segments. A multiplex PCR assay on genomic DNA amplified the CDR3 region of rearranged TCR beta genes. Amplified TCR beta libraries were sequenced as 87-base-pair reads on the Illumina HiSeq System. Per the source publication's procedure: A later analysis tallied roughly 80 million unique TCR beta chains across the 700 or so repertoires, and around 10 million of those chains were shared by two or more donors. Raw reads were error-corrected and collapsed into unique sequences by a nearest-neighbor algorithm in which closely related sequences were merged to remove PCR and sequencing errors. CDR3 sequences were aligned to IMGT reference sequences to assign V, D and J gene segments. For a sequence to be retained, a match of at least six nucleotides to both a V gene segment and a J gene segment was required. Rearrangements were classified as productive when the CDR3 lacked stop codons and remained in frame with V and J, and all other rearrangements were classified as non-productive. Following IMGT convention, CDR3 was defined as the stretch from the second conserved V-encoded cysteine up to the conserved J-encoded phenylalanine. The earlier analysis of 587 of the donors excluded sequences that lacked an unambiguous match to a single V gene segment. In an earlier analysis of approximately 590 of the donors, V segments were called functional above 56.7% productive rearrangements and were called segregating when the between-donor standard deviation exceeded 5%. To diagnose cytomegalovirus status from the catalog of TCR beta chain sequences, a statistical classification framework was built. V and J gene assignment, in a later analysis, came from comparing TCR nucleotide sequences with IMGT/GENE-DB human TR gene sequences. In a later analysis, CDR3 sequences and most-parsimonious VDJ recombination scenarios were assigned using the TCRdist pipeline. A later analysis defined each TCR beta chain by its CDR3 amino acid sequence plus V-gene family, and excluded reads lacking a unique V-gene family. In a later analysis, around 650 highly shared, low-generation-probability nucleotide sequences were removed to address suspected cross-contamination and a sequencing artifact. For each public chain, a later analysis derived a clonal expansion index from normalized ranks of inferred template counts within each repertoire. Generation probabilities in a later analysis came from a VDJ recombination model fitted to out-of-frame rearrangements, and those results were checked against IGoR. In a later analysis, TCR-TCR, TCR-HLA and TCR-CMV co-occurrence was scored with hypergeometric tests, and a repertoire-size bias correction was applied to TCR pairs. False discovery rates were estimated in a later analysis by permuting HLA or CMV assignments 20 times. A later analysis grouped co-occurring TCRs with DBSCAN, adding TCRdist sequence similarity when clustering within HLA-allele-positive subsets. Repertoires with fewer than 30,000 or more than 120,000 public chains were left out of co-occurrence clustering, as were about 5 repertoires with anomalous nucleotide sharing. The table was pulled from immuneACCESS by TCRdb, which kept in-frame rearrangements only. Such tables lose some clones; where checked, under half of the loss comes from unresolved V genes, and the rest has no known cause. V and J calls and clone size are as listed in that table; D and trimming were resolved from the DNA. This sample is represented by more than 150,000 clones; 80% of them were singletons. 1.5% to 2% of the sample is held by the ten biggest clonotypes.

The germline V gene gives CDR1 as KGHSH and CDR2 as LQKENI. Trimmed from V: 5 bases; trimmed from J: 4 bases; junction bases lacking a gene match: 6. The CDR3, from cysteine to phenylalanine, totals 14 residues. The sequence is cut down to CDR3 DNA, 42 bases in frame from base 1. The source is a woman between 25 and 40 years old in good health and CMV-seronegative. Sequencing was done on a sample of PBMCs. The sequence is built from TRBV18 and TRBJ2-5, and 8 junctional nucleotides match TRBD1. The DNA sequence follows: TGTGCCAGCTCATTCGGACAGGGACGAGAGACCCAGTACTTC. It is translated as CASSFGQGRETQYF.